This paragraph reports one TCR beta chain. This entry is derived from a study of early T cells in non-severe SARS-CoV-2 infection. TCRdb itself ran the 5' RACE reads through MiXCR, one entry per CDR3 protein. The table shows 97,000 or so distinct CDR3 sequences, with about an eighth occurring only once. V dropped 8 bases and J dropped 3 bases, with 17 bases sitting between them. Looked up from germline, CDR1 is MGHRA and CDR2 is YSYEKL. The CDR3 has 14 residues. This chain uses TRBV4-1 with TRBJ2-7, with a possible D match to TRBD2 (5 bases). The receptor was isolated from an adult who was a healthcare worker with PCR-confirmed SARS-CoV-2 infection or an uninfected control (not recorded which). The specimen sequenced was whole blood. This CDR3 is CASAPVTTDYEQYF. The CDR3 DNA is TGCGCCAGCGCACCTGTGACTACCGACTACGAGCAGTACTTC.